This entry concerns a single T cell receptor (beta chain). This entry belongs to a study of blood T cell repertoires in COVID-19. The study recruited people aged about 18 to 90 years across around 24 US areas. The repertoire was sequenced with immunoSEQ multiplex PCR; TCRdb's copy has only in-frame clones and lacks some. The sample yields around 170,000 clones, about 83% seen once. This CDR3 is built from 13 residues. V gave up 6 bases and J gave up 6 bases, with 12 bases separating them. The sample consisted of PBMCs or T cells enriched from blood (not recorded which). This rearrangement joins TRBV12-3 or TRBV12-4 to TRBJ2-1; no definite D call. The source is a woman younger than 45 who had recovered from COVID-19. As DNA, the CDR3 is TGTGCCAGCAGAATTTCCGGTAGCAATGAGCAGTTCTTC. Its protein is CASRISGSNEQFF.